This TCR beta chain was obtained from a study of Ad26.COV2.S vaccination and SARS-CoV-2 variants. The CDR3 is 15 residues long. The germline V gene encodes CDR1 SGHRS and CDR2 YFSETQ. The ends lost 0 bases at V and 4 bases at J; junction bases unmatched: 3. Method: immunoSEQ multiplex PCR; TCRdb's copy keeps in-frame clones and lacks some. The sample has approximately 340,000 clones; 70% to 90% are singletons. Treatment noted: 15 to 20 received Ad26.COV2.S at low or high dose, single or two shots; about 5 received placebo; per-sample allocation not given. At day 63 after the first vaccine or placebo injection, samples were drawn. Wuhan-strain spike was delivered by a replication-incompetent Ad26 vector.

The V and J genes are TRBV5-1 and TRBJ2-7; 11 bases are a match to TRBD1. The TCR comes from a person between 18 and 65 years old who received the Ad26.COV2.S COVID-19 vaccine or a placebo. The material sequenced was peripheral blood, taken in a trial of Ad26.COV2.S vaccine versus placebo. The CDR3: CASSLEGQGGYEQYF. CDR3 sequence (DNA): TGCGCCAGCAGCTTGGAGGGACAGGGGGGGTACGAGCAGTACTTC. Looking up the rest from reference TRBV5-1 and TRBJ2-7 gives the full variable domain: KAGVTQTPRYLIKTRGQQVTLSCSPISGHRSVSWYQQTPGQGLQFLFEYFSETQRNKGNFPGRFSGRQFSNSRSEMNVSTLELGDSALYLCASSLEGQGGYEQYFGPGTRLTVT.